This T cell receptor (beta chain) was identified in a study of cytomegalovirus exposure and HLA in healthy donors. The CDR3 contains 15 residues. Germline loops: CDR1 MDHEN, CDR2 SYDVKM. V was shortened by 4 bases and J by 4 bases, with 16 bases between the two germline ends. All donors participated as healthy donors of bone marrow. Vbeta (60) and Jbeta (13) primers were used in the PCR. Data came from immunoSEQ multiplex PCR; TCRdb stores just in-frame clones and leaves some out. The repertoire has about 50,000 clones, roughly 80% of them found once; the top ten carry around 2.5%. This chain connects TRBV28 to TRBJ1-2; no clear D gene. The sequenced sample consisted of PBMCs. This TCR derives from a woman in her 40s in good health and CMV-seropositive. The CDR3, as DNA: TGTGCCAGCAGTTCCTCCAACATTCTTGGCTATGGCTACACCTTC. As protein: CASSSSNILGYGYTF.